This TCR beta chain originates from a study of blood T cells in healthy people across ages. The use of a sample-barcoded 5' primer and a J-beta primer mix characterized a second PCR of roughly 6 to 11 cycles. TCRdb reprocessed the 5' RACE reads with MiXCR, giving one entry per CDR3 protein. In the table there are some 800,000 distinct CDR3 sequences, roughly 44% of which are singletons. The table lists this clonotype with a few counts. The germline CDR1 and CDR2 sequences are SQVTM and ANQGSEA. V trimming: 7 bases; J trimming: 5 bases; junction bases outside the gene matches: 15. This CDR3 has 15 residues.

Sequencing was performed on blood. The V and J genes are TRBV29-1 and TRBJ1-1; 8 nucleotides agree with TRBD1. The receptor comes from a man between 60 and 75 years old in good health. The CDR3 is CSAAGDYQGATEAFF. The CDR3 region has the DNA TGCAGCGCGGCAGGCGATTACCAGGGGGCAACTGAAGCTTTCTTT.